These 32 T cell receptor beta chains originate from one sample sequenced in a study of cytomegalovirus exposure and HLA in healthy donors. PCR amplification relied on 60 Vbeta primers (plus 13 Jbeta primers). The data were produced by immunoSEQ multiplex PCR, yet TCRdb's version contains in-frame clones alone and is incomplete. The table has around 180,000 clones, about 78% seen once. Sample: PBMCs. These receptors all come from a middle-aged man in good health and CMV-seronegative.

This clone is a singleton in its sample. The chain couples TRBV10-3 to TRBJ2-3, with 13 bases matching TRBD2. This CDR3 contains 14 residues. Germline V lookup: CDR1 ENHRY, CDR2 SYGVKD. V lost 10 bases, J lost 9 bases, and 10 bases stayed unmatched. The CDR3 nucleotides are TGTGCCAGTGGACTAGCGGGAGCTGGAGAGACGCAGTATTTT. It yields the protein CASGLAGAGETQYF.

Notes on this clone: The sample holds other DNA sequences that translate to the same CDR3. The V gene is TRBV18, the J gene TRBJ1-2, with a tentative D call TRBD1 (5 bases). Germline assignment: CDR1 KGHSH and CDR2 LQKENI. The V end was cut by 6 bases, the J end by 2 bases, with 10 bases between. The length of the CDR3 is 13 residues. The CDR3 protein is CASSPDRNYGYTF. In DNA, the CDR3 is TGTGCCAGCTCCCCCGACAGAAACTATGGCTACACCTTC.

This chain uses TRBV6-5 with TRBJ1-4; 7 bases align to TRBD1. The CDR3 is 12 residues long. Per germline, CDR1 MNHEY and CDR2 SVGAGI. Trimming cost V 4 bases and J 13 bases; bases outside gene matches: 6. The CDR3 DNA sequence: TGTGCCAGCAGTTTTCAAGGGGGCCCACTGTTTTTT. It encodes CASSFQGGPLFF.

The chain's CDR3 is CASSPSGLAGTGELFF. CDR3 DNA sequence: TGTGCCAGCAGCCCATCGGGACTAGCGGGAACCGGGGAGCTGTTTTTT. This chain links TRBV7-2 with TRBJ2-2; 13 bases align to TRBD2. This CDR3 is 16 amino acids long. Germline CDR1 is SGHTA and CDR2 is FQGNSA. V was pared by 5 bases and J by 5 bases, with 5 bases of the junction left unmatched.

This clone was seen a handful of times. Other nucleotide sequences in the sample specify the same CDR3. CDR3 sequence: CASSLVAGASYEQYF. Written as DNA, the CDR3 is TGTGCCAGCAGCTTAGTAGCGGGGGCCTCCTACGAGCAGTACTTC. V usage is TRBV7-2 and J usage is TRBJ2-7, with 9 bases that match TRBD2. The trim removed 1 base at V and 0 bases at J, leaving 1 base unmatched. Germline V gene data show CDR1 as SGHTA and CDR2 as FQGNSA. The CDR3 sequence is 15 residues long. Using reference TRBV7-2 and TRBJ2-7 for the parts outside the CDR3, the full variable domain is GAGVSQSPSNKVTEKGKDVELRCDPISGHTALYWYRQSLGQGLEFLIYFQGNSAPDKSGLPSDRFSAERTGGSVSTLTIQRTQQEDSAVYLCASSLVAGASYEQYFGPGTRLTVT.

The chain couples TRBV27 to TRBJ1-2, with no clear D. The CDR3 length is 15 residues. Trimming left V 5 bases short and J 2 bases short, with 15 bases between. Per the germline V gene, CDR1 is MNHEY and CDR2 is SMNVEV (reference sequence). CDR3 DNA: TGTGCCAGCAGTCCATTCCGGGGTGAGAACTATGGCTACACCTTC. Protein product: CASSPFRGENYGYTF.

The J gene is TRBJ2-1, the V gene TRBV5-1; perhaps TRBD1 as D (5 bases). This CDR3 is 15 amino acids long. Between the trimmed V and J ends, which lost 4 bases and 6 bases, there was a span of 17 bases. The germline gives CDR1 SGHRS, CDR2 YFSETQ. This CDR3 is CASSSDSLVLNEQFF. The CDR3 nucleotides read TGCGCCAGCAGCAGTGACAGCCTTGTCCTCAATGAGCAGTTCTTC.

This chain links TRBV2 with TRBJ1-2, with D uncertain. The V and J ends lost 3 bases and 4 bases respectively, with 9 bases between them. Germline CDR1 SNHLY, CDR2 FYNNEI. The CDR3 is made up of 13 amino acids. CDR3: CASSDSLAYGYTF. CDR3 DNA sequence: TGTGCCAGCAGTGATTCCCTGGCCTATGGCTACACCTTC.

The table lists this clone with a few counts. The genes are TRBV7-9 and TRBJ2-7; TRBD2 matches 7 bases. The CDR3 has 17 amino acids. V dropped 5 bases and J dropped 3; count of bases not matched to a gene: 16. CDR1 SEHNR and CDR2 FQNEAQ come from the germline V gene (reference sequence). The CDR3 nucleotides read TGTGCCAGCAGCCACGATAGGTGGGGGGGAGGGCGCTACGAGCAGTACTTC. It translates to CASSHDRWGGGRYEQYF.

The table lists this clone with a count of one. The chain uses TRBV7-8 and TRBJ1-3; 8 positions match TRBD1. J gave up 2 bases and V 0 bases, and 3 bases lay outside the gene matches. The germline CDR1 and CDR2 sequences are SGHVS and FQNEAQ. The CDR3 totals 16 residues. The CDR3 here is CASSLAWTGTGNTIYF. The CDR3 nucleotides read TGTGCCAGCAGCTTAGCATGGACAGGGACTGGAAACACCATATATTTT.

This clone was found a few times. The CDR3 coding sequence is TGTGCCTGGAAAGGGAGGTCTGGGGCCAACGTCCTGACTTTC. As protein: CAWKGRSGANVLTF. The chain combines TRBV30 with TRBJ2-6, with D tentatively TRBD2 (6 bases). The CDR3 is made up of 14 amino acids. The V gene's germline CDR1 is GTSNPN and CDR2 SVGIG (reference sequence). V gave up 4 bases and J gave up 1 base, with 8 bases separating them.

The V gene is TRBV6-5, the J gene TRBJ2-3; TRBD2 might be the D (5 bases). Germline V gene lookup returns CDR1 MNHEY and CDR2 SVGAGI. The CDR3 runs to 11 residues. Trimming shortened V by 8 bases and J by 6 bases, and 9 bases separated the two germline ends. The CDR3 region is CASRRGDTQYF. The CDR3 DNA sequence: TGTGCCAGCCGTCGAGGGGATACGCAGTATTTT.

This clone has more than one count but fewer than ten. The chain recombines TRBV15 with TRBJ2-1; 8 bases are a match to TRBD1. Germline CDR1 is LNHNV and CDR2 is YYDKDF (reference sequence). This CDR3 spans 14 amino acids. The trim removed 0 bases at V and 8 bases at J, leaving 3 bases unmatched. In nucleotides, the CDR3 is TGTGCCACCAGCAGAGACCAGGGGGCCTATGAGCAGTTCTTC. Encoded protein: CATSRDQGAYEQFF. The complete variable domain, with remaining parts taken from reference TRBV15 and TRBJ2-1, reads DAMVIQNPRYQVTQFGKPVTLSCSQTLNHNVMYWYQQKSSQAPKLLFHYYDKDFNNEADTPDNFQSRRPNTSFCFLDIRSPGLGDTAMYLCATSRDQGAYEQFFGPGTRLTVL.

The chain combines TRBV18 with TRBJ1-5; 7 nucleotides match TRBD1. The CDR3 loop spans 15 amino acids. The germline V gene encodes CDR1 KGHSH and CDR2 LQKENI. The J segment lost 5 bases and the V segment lost 3 bases, leaving 7 bases of the junction unmatched. The CDR3 DNA reads TGTGCCAGCTCACCCCGCCAGGGGGGTGATCAGCCCCAGCATTTT. It translates to CASSPRQGGDQPQHF.

The V gene is TRBV6-6, the J gene TRBJ1-3; perhaps TRBD1 as D (6 bases). From germline, CDR1 is MNHNY and CDR2 SVGAGI (reference sequence). This CDR3 is built from 16 residues. Trimming took 5 bases from V and 4 from J, leaving 18 bases between them. CDR3 nucleotide sequence: TGTGCCAGCAGTGGCGGGGGGGCAACCCCCGGAAACACCATATATTTT. Its translation is CASSGGGATPGNTIYF.

The gene calls are TRBV7-9 and TRBJ2-5, with D possibly TRBD1 on 5 matching bases. The J call is doubtful: the DNA matches TRBJ2-7 better. The CDR3 spans 14 residues. Germline V gives CDR1 SEHNR, CDR2 FQNEAQ (reference sequence). The DNA of the CDR3 is TGTGCCAGCAGCTATCAGGGCTCGGGCTACGAGCAGTACTTC. Translated: CASSYQGSGYEQYF.

The chain recombines TRBV19 with TRBJ1-2; TRBD1 might be the D (6 bases). The CDR3 is 15 amino acids. The V gene's germline CDR1 is LNHDA and CDR2 SQIVND (reference sequence). V was clipped by 7 bases and J by 0 bases, with 15 bases between them. The CDR3: CASTHSSGANYGYTF. In DNA form, the CDR3 reads TGTGCCAGTACCCATAGTTCAGGGGCTAACTATGGCTACACCTTC.

V and J are TRBV11-2 and TRBJ2-7; weak D call: TRBD2 (5 bases). Germline V gene lookup returns CDR1 SGHAT and CDR2 FQNNGV. V was pared by 2 bases and J by 6 bases, with 14 bases between. The CDR3 length is 14 residues. CDR3 in amino acids: CASSLNPGSREQYF. Here the CDR3 DNA reads TGTGCCAGCAGCTTAAATCCGGGGAGCCGCGAGCAGTACTTC.

The chain recombines TRBV6-5 with TRBJ1-1; D not certain. This CDR3 has 14 amino acids. From germline, CDR1 is MNHEY and CDR2 SVGAGI. Trimming cost V 6 bases and J 7 bases, with 18 bases left between them. The CDR3 nucleotides read TGTGCCAGCAGCGACTTGTCCCCTAATGGTGAAGCTTTCTTT. Translated: CASSDLSPNGEAFF.

This clone was seen just once. The chain is built from TRBV13 and TRBJ2-2; 11 bases are shared with TRBD2. V was pared by 5 bases and J by 3 bases, with 5 bases of the junction left unmatched. The CDR3 covers 16 residues. Germline lookup yields CDR1 PRHDT and CDR2 FYEKMQ (reference sequence). CDR3 in amino acids: CASSKRLAGYTGELFF. CDR3 in DNA: TGTGCCAGCAGCAAAAGACTAGCGGGATACACCGGGGAGCTGTTTTTT.

The chain is built from TRBV19 and TRBJ2-2, with 10 bases matching TRBD2. CDR1 is LNHDA and CDR2 is SQIVND in the germline V gene (reference sequence). The CDR3 sequence is 14 residues long. Trimming cost V 6 bases and J 4 bases; bases outside gene matches: 2. The CDR3 protein is CASRLAGRTGELFF. DNA of the CDR3: TGTGCCAGTAGACTAGCGGGGCGCACCGGGGAGCTGTTTTTT.

V usage is TRBV19 and J usage is TRBJ1-6; no firm D call. The CDR3 runs 12 residues. Germline V gene lookup returns CDR1 LNHDA and CDR2 SQIVND (reference sequence). Trimming left V 7 bases short and J 9 bases short, with 10 bases between. The CDR3 DNA reads TGTGCCAGTACCATAGGAGGTTCACCCCTCCACTTT. It yields the protein CASTIGGSPLHF.

The gene calls are TRBV21-1 and TRBJ2-7; the DNA was not compared with TRBD1, the D call given in the table. TRBV21-1 is shown as a pseudogene. This CDR3 has 17 amino acids. DNA of the CDR3: TGTGCCAGCAGCAAAGTATCTACAGGGGCTTCTAGCAACGAGCAGTACTTC. Amino acid sequence: CASSKVSTGASSNEQYF.

This rearrangement joins TRBV19 to TRBJ2-7; D is unclear. Trimming removed 5 bases at V and 2 bases at J, with 10 bases between. In germline, CDR1 is LNHDA, CDR2 SQIVND (reference sequence). The CDR3 consists of 13 residues. DNA for the CDR3: TGTGCCAGTAGTCTGGCGGTTGCCTACGAGCAGTACTTC. This codes for CASSLAVAYEQYF. The full variable domain, completed using reference TRBV19 and TRBJ2-7, is DGGITQSPKYLFRKEGQNVTLSCEQNLNHDAMYWYRQDPGQGLRLIYYSQIVNDFQKGDIAEGYSVSREKKESFPLTVTSAQKNPTAFYLCASSLAVAYEQYFGPGTRLTVT.

V and J are TRBV2 and TRBJ1-1, with 7 bases matching TRBD1. Per the germline V gene, CDR1 is SNHLY and CDR2 is FYNNEI. CDR3 length equals 13 residues. The J segment lost 4 bases and the V segment lost 5 bases, leaving 4 bases of the junction unmatched. The CDR3 DNA follows: TGTGCCAGCAGTCAAGGGGGCTTCACTGAAGCTTTCTTT. It codes for CASSQGGFTEAFF.

This sequence joins TRBV10-3 and TRBJ1-3, with a possible D match to TRBD1 (5 bases). V was trimmed by 8 bases and J by 1 base, leaving 12 bases between them. Germline lookup yields CDR1 ENHRY and CDR2 SYGVKD. The CDR3 is made up of 14 amino acids. The CDR3 DNA reads as TGTGCCATCGGCGGGGGAACTTCTGGAAACACCATATATTTT. Protein product: CAIGGGTSGNTIYF.

This chain uses TRBV5-1 with TRBJ2-7; possibly TRBD1 for D (6 bases). CDR1 and CDR2 (germline): SGHRS, YFSETQ. Trimming shortened V by 4 bases and J by 0 bases, and 8 bases separated the two germline ends. This CDR3 is 13 amino acids long. The CDR3 loop is CASSRDNSYEQYF. CDR3 nucleotide sequence: TGCGCCAGCAGCCGGGACAACTCCTACGAGCAGTACTTC.

The DNA for the CDR3 is TGCGCCAGCAGCCGGTGGCACGGGAGTACAGATACGCAGTATTTT. Translating gives CASSRWHGSTDTQYF. The J gene is TRBJ2-3, the V gene TRBV4-3, with a weak D call TRBD2 (6 bases). In germline, CDR1 is LGHNA, CDR2 YSLEER. The V gene lost 4 bases and the J gene lost 3 bases, with 14 bases spanning the gap. The CDR3 runs 15 residues.

V is TRBV5-4 and J is TRBJ1-1; 9 bases line up with TRBD1. Trimming took 3 bases from V and 4 from J; bases not matched to a gene: 4. Germline V gene sequence: CDR1 SGHNT, CDR2 YYREEE (reference sequence). This CDR3 comprises 14 residues. The CDR3 loop is CASSSDRGGTEAFF. CDR3 nucleotide sequence: TGTGCCAGCAGCTCAGACAGGGGGGGCACTGAAGCTTTCTTT.

The chain links TRBV18 to TRBJ1-5; the D is unclear. With 2 bases removed from V and 3 bases from J, the gap between germline ends came to 11 bases. CDR3 length: 15 amino acids. Germline CDR1 is KGHSH and CDR2 is LQKENI. The CDR3 DNA is TGTGCCAGCTCACCAGTCTCCCTACCCAATCAGCCCCAGCATTTT. Translated, it gives CASSPVSLPNQPQHF.

The chain couples TRBV2 to TRBJ2-5, with TRBD1 matching over 7 bases. The V segment lost 5 bases and the J segment 3 bases; nucleotides outside the gene matches: 3. Germline CDR1 reads SNHLY; CDR2 reads FYNNEI. This CDR3 comprises 13 residues. The CDR3: CASSKTGKETQYF. The CDR3 DNA reads as TGTGCCAGCAGTAAGACAGGGAAAGAGACCCAGTACTTC.

CDR3 bases: TGTGCCAGCAGCTCCGGGGACAGGGAATTTGAGACCCAGTACTTC. Residues: CASSSGDREFETQYF. The chain recombines TRBV7-2 with TRBJ2-5; 9 nucleotides line up with TRBD1. V lost 4 bases to trimming and J lost 5 bases; unmatched junction nucleotides: 8. Germline lookup yields CDR1 SGHTA and CDR2 FQGNSA. The CDR3 length is 15 residues. Variable domain in full (rest from reference TRBV7-2 and TRBJ2-5): GAGVSQSPSNKVTEKGKDVELRCDPISGHTALYWYRQSLGQGLEFLIYFQGNSAPDKSGLPSDRFSAERTGGSVSTLTIQRTQQEDSAVYLCASSSGDREFETQYFGPGTRLLVL.